Below are 6 T cell receptor beta chains sequenced from a single sample in a study of blood T cells in healthy people across ages. Sample-barcoded 5' priming and a J-beta primer mix drove a second PCR of about 6 to 12 cycles. Each CDR3 protein gets one entry after TCRdb re-called the 5' RACE reads with MiXCR. The sample consists of around 900,000 distinct CDR3 sequences, around 26% of them appearing once. The sequencing input was blood. These receptors came from a woman aged 80 or over in good health.

The chain couples TRBV12-3 or TRBV12-4 to TRBJ1-6; D is undetermined. The germline V and J ends were trimmed by 3 bases and 2 bases, with 8 bases remaining between them. The CDR3 extends over 15 amino acids. CDR3 nucleotide sequence: TGTGCCAGCAGTTTTAGAACGCCCTATAATTCACCCCTCCACTTT. It codes for CASSFRTPYNSPLHF.

The J gene is TRBJ2-2, the V gene TRBV20-1; the match to TRBD1 covers 9 bases. Germline V lookup: CDR1 DFQATT, CDR2 SNEGSKA (reference sequence). Losses at the gene ends were 5 bases for V and 5 bases for J; bases not matched to a gene: 6. The CDR3 extends over 14 amino acids. CDR3 region: CSAYGQGRTGELFF. The CDR3 region has the DNA TGCAGTGCTTATGGACAGGGGCGGACCGGGGAGCTGTTTTTT.

This clonotype was counted a few times. The J gene is TRBJ1-6, the V gene TRBV28, with a possible D match to TRBD1 (5 bases). The germline V gene encodes CDR1 MDHEN and CDR2 SYDVKM. This CDR3 spans 14 amino acids. Between the trimmed V and J ends, which lost 6 bases and 7 bases, there was a span of 13 bases. Here the CDR3 reads CASRPPGRNSPLHF. CDR3 nucleotide sequence: TGTGCCAGCAGACCCCCGGGGCGGAATTCACCCCTCCACTTT.

As regards this clonotype: Just one base apart from a much larger clone, this may be a read error. J is TRBJ2-7 and V is TRBV11-2; D might be TRBD2 (6 bases). Germline V gives CDR1 SGHAT, CDR2 FQNNGV. The CDR3 loop spans 15 amino acids. This chain's CDR3 is CACSFTDAGSYEQYF. CDR3 coding DNA: TGTGCCTGCAGCTTCACGGACGCGGGGTCCTACGAGCAGTACTTC.

On this clonotype: Since a much larger clone is just one base distant, this may be a read error. V usage is TRBV27 and J usage is TRBJ1-4; no reliable D call. The CDR3 covers 14 residues. V shed 6 bases and J shed 7 bases, with 15 bases lying between them. Germline loops: CDR1 MNHEY, CDR2 SMNVEV (reference sequence). The CDR3 DNA follows: TGTGCCAGCAGCCCGACGGTGTCTAGTGAAAAACTGTTTTTT. Translating gives CASSPTVSSEKLFF.

Notes on this clonotype: Since a much larger clone is just one base distant, this may be a read error. The chain has TRBV20-1 and TRBJ2-3; TRBD1 agrees at 11 bases. The CDR3 length is 15 residues. In germline, CDR1 is DFQATT, CDR2 SNEGSKA (reference sequence). V was pared by 6 bases and J by 4 bases, with 9 bases of the junction left unmatched. The CDR3 protein is CSAPDGTGGADTQYF. Here the CDR3 DNA reads TGCAGTGCCCCCGACGGGACAGGGGGGGCAGATACGCAGTATTTT.